This entry lists 8 T cell receptor beta chains sequenced from one sample in a study of vaccination effects on CD4 cells after COVID-19. Before sequencing, viral peptide pools were used by the ViraFEST assay to expand antigen-specific CD4+ T cells. Upon completion of 10 to 11 days in culture, CD4+ T cells were isolated. No vaccinee had earlier SARS-CoV-2 infection, and nucleocapsid antibodies were negative. Which antigens these TCRs recognize remains unknown. Method: immunoSEQ multiplex PCR; TCRdb's copy keeps in-frame clones and lacks some. The profile covers some 77,000 clones, with approximately 79% appearing a single time and 4% taken by the ten largest. Sequenced material: CD4+ T cells from PBMCs cultured with HCoV-OC43 spike peptides, taken before COVID-19 vaccination. Subset reported: HCoV-OC43 spike overlapping peptide pool stimulation. The receptors come from a human donor who received a COVID-19 vaccine.

V usage is TRBV15 and J usage is TRBJ2-3; 8 nucleotides agree with TRBD2. Germline loops: CDR1 LNHNV, CDR2 YYDKDF (reference sequence). The CDR3 runs 13 residues. Trimming removed 6 bases from V and 6 bases from J; junction bases left unmatched: 5. In nucleotides, the CDR3 is TGTGCCACCAGAAGCGGGGGCAGGGATACGCAGTATTTT. Encoded protein: CATRSGGRDTQYF.

The chain uses TRBV5-1 and TRBJ1-5; TRBD1 matches at 7 bases. J lost 6 bases, V lost 0 bases, and 9 bases had no gene match. The germline V gene encodes CDR1 SGHRS and CDR2 YFSETQ. This CDR3 comprises 16 residues. The chain's CDR3 is CASSLGGDRAGQPQHF. The CDR3 DNA reads as TGCGCCAGCAGCTTGGGGGGAGACAGGGCCGGTCAGCCCCAGCATTTT.

This clone was found once. V usage is TRBV2 and J usage is TRBJ2-1; 12 bases fit TRBD2. CDR3 length equals 18 residues. Germline CDR1 and CDR2: SNHLY and FYNNEI. With V trimmed by 4 bases and J by 4 bases, 11 bases remained unmatched. The CDR3 DNA sequence: TGTGCCAGCAGTGGGCGGACTAGCGGGGTCTCTACATACAATGAGCAGTTCTTC. Protein: CASSGRTSGVSTYNEQFF.

The chain links TRBV7-2 to TRBJ2-5, with D possibly matching TRBD1 (5 bases). Germline lookup yields CDR1 SGHTA and CDR2 FQGNSA. Trimming took 2 bases from V and 4 from J, leaving 11 bases between them. CDR3 length equals 14 residues. CDR3: CASSLSGQGETQYF. The CDR3 bases are TGTGCCAGCAGCTTATCTGGGCAGGGAGAGACCCAGTACTTC.

The chain is built from TRBV19 and TRBJ2-4; D is perhaps TRBD1 (5 bases). This CDR3 has 15 amino acids. CDR1 is LNHDA, CDR2 SQIVND, per germline (reference sequence). Trimming removed 3 bases at V and 3 bases at J, with 12 bases between. CDR3 protein: CASSIPREGKNIQYF. The CDR3 nucleotides read TGTGCCAGTAGTATTCCCAGGGAAGGCAAAAACATTCAGTACTTC.

This clone occurred once. CDR3 loop: CASSLEKNNEQFF. CDR3 coding DNA: TGTGCCAGCAGCTTAGAAAAAAACAATGAGCAGTTCTTC. The chain carries TRBV7-2 and TRBJ2-1, with D uncertain. The CDR3 is 13 amino acids. The V gene lost 1 base and the J gene lost 5 bases, with 6 bases spanning the gap. Germline V lookup: CDR1 SGHTA, CDR2 FQGNSA.

V usage is TRBV3-1 (or the pseudogene TRBV3-2) and J usage is TRBJ2-3, with D unresolved. Germline loops: CDR1 LGHDT, CDR2 YNNKEL (reference sequence). Trimming pared 4 bases from V and 6 bases from J, leaving 14 bases between. CDR3 size: 14 residues. The CDR3 DNA sequence: TGTGCCAGCAGCCGAGGCGCTGCCAGGGATACGCAGTATTTT. Translated: CASSRGAARDTQYF.

The chain carries TRBV6-4 and TRBJ2-2; D might be TRBD1 or TRBD2, each matching 5 bases. Germline CDR1 reads MRHNA; CDR2 reads SNTAGT. V shed 5 bases and J shed 2 bases, with 9 bases lying between them. This CDR3 region has 14 residues. The CDR3 DNA is TGTGCCAGCAGTCCCGGGACCAACACCGGGGAGCTGTTTTTT. Amino acid sequence: CASSPGTNTGELFF.